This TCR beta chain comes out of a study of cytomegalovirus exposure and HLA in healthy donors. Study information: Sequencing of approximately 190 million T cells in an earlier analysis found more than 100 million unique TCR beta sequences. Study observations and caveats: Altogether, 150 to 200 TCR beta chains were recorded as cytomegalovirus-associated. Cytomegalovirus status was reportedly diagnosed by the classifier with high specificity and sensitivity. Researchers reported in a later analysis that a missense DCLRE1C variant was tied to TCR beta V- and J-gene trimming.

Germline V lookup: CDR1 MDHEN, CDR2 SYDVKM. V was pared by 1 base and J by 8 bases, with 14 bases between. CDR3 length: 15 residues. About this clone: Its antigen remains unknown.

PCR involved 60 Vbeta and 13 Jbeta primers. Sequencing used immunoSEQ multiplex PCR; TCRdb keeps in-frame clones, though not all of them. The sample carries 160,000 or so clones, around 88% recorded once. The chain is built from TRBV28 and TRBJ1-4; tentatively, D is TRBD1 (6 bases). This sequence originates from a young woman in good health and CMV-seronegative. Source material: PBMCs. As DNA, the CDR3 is TGTGCCAGCAGTTTATCGGCAGGGGTAAGGGAAAAACTGTTTTTT. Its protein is CASSLSAGVREKLFF.